This record looks at one T cell receptor (beta chain) sequence and its context. This clonotype was seen a handful of times. Its target antigen remains unknown. Base quality data are lacking; no much larger clone is found one base away. These data originate in a study of T-cell reconstitution after alpha-beta-depleted transplantation in children (dated by TCRdb to between 2015 and 2016). At the level of the whole study: Using TCR repertoire profiling, the study followed T-cell immune reconstitution in a quantitative way in children after TCRalphabeta/CD19-depleted allogeneic hematopoietic cell transplantation. Study-level results and caveats: About two months after transplant, the apparently early recovery of alphabetaT-cell counts reportedly depended on just several hundred clones that had expanded rapidly and came from non-depleted graft cells. In some patients, the high TCRbeta diversity seen at day 60 was put down to recipient T cells and intrathymic progenitors that had survived conditioning. Hyperexpanded clone frequencies declined over subsequent months; after one year, T-cell counts and TCRbeta diversity were mostly attributed to newly produced T cells.

The method behind the library was PCR. Data came from an Illumina HiSeq 2500. TCR libraries were prepared with molecular barcoding, using unique molecular identifiers to normalize TCRbeta repertoire quantification. TCRdb reprocessed the public reads (quality trimming at Q25 with fastp, clone calling with MiXCR) and kept in-frame beta chains. When rows share a CDR3 protein, they turn into one entry using the most common DNA and genes. This sample gives about 490,000 distinct CDR3 sequences in total; 8% to 11% of them show up just once. Clones ranked in the top ten supply approximately 2% of the sample. The meaning of the sample's treatment or condition label: allogeneic hematopoietic cell transplantation with graft depleted of TCRalphabeta T cells and CD19 B cells. The transplant recipients were children given TCRalphabeta/CD19-depleted allogeneic hematopoietic cell grafts. The source of this sequence is a child younger than 10 with inherited bone marrow failure, due to receive a stem cell transplant. The input for sequencing was PBMCs, taken before TCRalphabeta/CD19-depleted stem cell transplant.

The nucleotides read TGTGCCAGCAGTACGGACCCGTGGGGGGCAGATACGCAGTATTTT. This encodes CASSTDPWGADTQYF. Recombination connected TRBV5-5 to TRBJ2-3; perhaps TRBD2 is the D gene, with 6 bases matching. The germline V gene (reference sequence) yields SGHKS for CDR1 and YYEKEE for CDR2. V was cut back by 5 bases and J by 4 bases, leaving a gap of 17 bases between them. The cysteine opens and the phenylalanine closes a CDR3 of 15 amino acids. The retained sequence is limited to the CDR3, 45 bases, with the frame set at the first base. Reference TRBV5-5 and TRBJ2-3 genes cover what lies past the CDR3, so the full variable domain is DAGVTQSPTHLIKTRGQQVTLRCSPISGHKSVSWYQQVLGQGPQFIFQYYEKEERGRGNFPDRFSARQFPNYSSELNVNALLLGDSALYLCASSTDPWGADTQYFGPGTRLTVL.